These 10 T cell receptor beta chains share one sample of origin, sequenced in a study of post-analysis software for immune sequencing data. The antigens for these receptors are not known. General study results and limits: Among 5 or 6 TRBV segments more frequent in patients than controls were TRBV5-6, TRBV5-1 and TRBV20-1.

TCR beta cDNA libraries included unique molecular identifiers. MiXCR was run by TCRdb on the PCR reads, yielding one entry per CDR3 protein. Of under 900,000 distinct CDR3 sequences in the sample, approximately 50% are singletons; the top ten hold under 6%. The specimen sequenced was blood. Receptor source: a girl between 5 and 17 years old with multiple sclerosis.

The table lists this clonotype with a few counts. CDR3 in DNA: TGCGCCAGTCGCTTGGGACACCTCTCCTACGAGCAGTACTTC. Translating gives CASRLGHLSYEQYF. This rearrangement joins TRBV5-1 to TRBJ2-7; D might be TRBD1 (6 bases). V was shortened by 8 bases and J by 0 bases, with 15 bases between the two germline ends. From germline, CDR1 is SGHRS and CDR2 YFSETQ. This CDR3 has 14 amino acids.

The chain carries TRBV20-1 and TRBJ2-1; D is perhaps TRBD1 (5 bases). Trimming removed 3 bases at V and 2 bases at J, with 11 bases between. Per the germline V gene, CDR1 is DFQATT and CDR2 is SNEGSKA (reference sequence). The CDR3 consists of 14 residues. The DNA of the CDR3 is TGCAGTGCTAGTGGTAAGGGGACCTACAATGAGCAGTTCTTC. It specifies CSASGKGTYNEQFF.

The gene calls are TRBV12-3 or TRBV12-4 and TRBJ2-1; a possible D gene is TRBD2 (5 bases). V was shortened by 0 bases and J by 9 bases, with 12 bases between the two germline ends. The CDR3 extends over 14 amino acids. CDR3 sequence (DNA): TGTGCCAGCAGTTTAGCAGAGGGTATAGGTGAGCAGTTCTTC. Residues: CASSLAEGIGEQFF.

This CDR3 is CASSLDGLRLVGYEQYF. CDR3 DNA sequence: TGCGCCAGCAGCTTGGACGGGTTACGACTAGTCGGTTACGAGCAGTACTTC. This rearrangement joins TRBV5-1 to TRBJ2-7; a weak D match, TRBD2 (6 bases). Trimming took 0 bases from V and 4 from J, leaving 20 bases between them. CDR1 and CDR2 from the germline V gene are SGHRS and YFSETQ. CDR3 length: 17 residues.

V is TRBV10-3 and J is TRBJ2-1, with 9 bases that match TRBD2. The CDR3 sequence is 14 residues long. Germline V lookup: CDR1 ENHRY, CDR2 SYGVKD. V trimming: 8 bases; J trimming: 8 bases; junction bases outside the gene matches: 10. The CDR3 protein is CAIVRAGGPHEQFF. In nucleotides, the CDR3 is TGTGCCATCGTGCGCGCGGGAGGGCCACATGAGCAGTTCTTC.

This clonotype appeared a few times. The chain uses TRBV20-1 and TRBJ2-5; D is ambiguous. CDR1 DFQATT and CDR2 SNEGSKA come from the germline V gene (reference sequence). The length of the CDR3 is 13 residues. The germline V and J ends were trimmed by 1 base and 3 bases, with 9 bases remaining between them. CDR3 protein: CSARVTAKETQYF. CDR3 sequence (DNA): TGCAGTGCTAGAGTAACCGCGAAAGAGACCCAGTACTTC.

The chain recombines TRBV7-6 with TRBJ2-1, with D possibly TRBD1 on 7 matching bases. Germline-derived CDR1 and CDR2 are SGHVS and FNYEAQ. V was trimmed by 6 bases and J by 5 bases, leaving 17 bases between them. This CDR3 is built from 15 residues. CDR3 bases: TGTGCCAGCAGTAAAGGGGGCGGGATCGACAATGAGCAGTTCTTC. Its protein is CASSKGGGIDNEQFF.

The gene calls are TRBV29-1 and TRBJ2-1; perhaps D is TRBD1 or TRBD2 (7 bases each). With 3 bases removed from V and 6 bases from J, the gap between germline ends came to 21 bases. In germline, CDR1 is SQVTM, CDR2 ANQGSEA. The CDR3 is 16 residues long. In DNA, the CDR3 is TGCAGCGTTGAGTGGGGGGCAGGGGGGGTGGGCAATGAGCAGTTCTTC. This gives the protein CSVEWGAGGVGNEQFF.

This clonotype was seen just once. V is TRBV20-1 and J is TRBJ2-7, with D unresolved. CDR1 DFQATT and CDR2 SNEGSKA come from the germline V gene (reference sequence). V lost 1 base and J lost 1, with 11 bases in between. This CDR3 has 14 amino acids. The CDR3 loop is CSARGNPASYEQYF. CDR3 nucleotide sequence: TGCAGTGCTAGAGGCAACCCAGCGTCCTACGAGCAGTACTTC.

The chain carries TRBV2 and TRBJ2-3; D call uncertain. Germline CDR1 is SNHLY and CDR2 is FYNNEI. The CDR3 runs to 16 residues. V dropped 0 bases and J dropped 2 bases, with 12 bases sitting between them. The CDR3 loop reads CASSEAAGAVTDTQYF. For the CDR3, the DNA is TGTGCCAGCAGTGAAGCAGCAGGAGCAGTCACAGATACGCAGTATTTT.